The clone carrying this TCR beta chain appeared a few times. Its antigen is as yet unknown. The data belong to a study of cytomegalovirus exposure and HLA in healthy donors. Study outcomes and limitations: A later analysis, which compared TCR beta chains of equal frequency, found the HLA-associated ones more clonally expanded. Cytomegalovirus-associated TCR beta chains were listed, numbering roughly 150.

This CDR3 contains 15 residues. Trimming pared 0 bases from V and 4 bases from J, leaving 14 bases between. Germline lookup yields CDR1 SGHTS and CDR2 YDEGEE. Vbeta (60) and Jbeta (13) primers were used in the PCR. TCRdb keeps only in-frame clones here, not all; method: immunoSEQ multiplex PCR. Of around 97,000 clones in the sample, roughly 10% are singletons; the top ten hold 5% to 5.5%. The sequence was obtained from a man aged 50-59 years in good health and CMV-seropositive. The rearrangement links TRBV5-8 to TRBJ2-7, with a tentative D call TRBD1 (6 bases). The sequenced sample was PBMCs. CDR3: CASSLGRGRLYEQYF. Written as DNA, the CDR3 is TGTGCCAGCAGCTTGGGCAGGGGTAGATTGTACGAGCAGTACTTC.